These T cell receptor beta chains were read from a single sample in a study of CD8 T cells in ankylosing spondylitis. TCRdb re-derived calls from the 5' RACE reads in MiXCR, one entry per CDR3 protein. The sample lists 700,000 or so distinct CDR3 sequences; about 20% were seen once. Sequencing used blood, either unsorted or a sorted T cell fraction (not recorded which). Receptors were obtained from a male donor with ankylosing spondylitis. Both conserved end residues are part of each CDR3. A D gene is named only where the DNA matches it firmly. Not every row has a clone size; where given, it reads once, few, many or a size class.

j_call: TRBJ2-7; cdr3_length: 14; v_call: TRBV9; d_call: .; clone_size: .; cdr3_nt: TGTGCCAGCAGTAAGGGGGGTCTATCCTACGAGCAGTACTTC; cdr3_aa: CASSKGGLSYEQYF
j_call: TRBJ2-1; cdr3_length: 10; v_call: TRBV12-3/TRBV12-4; d_call: .; clone_size: many; cdr3_nt: TGTGCCAGCAGCGACGGTGAGCAGTTCTTC; cdr3_aa: CASSDGEQFF
j_call: TRBJ1-5; cdr3_length: 15; v_call: TRBV5-1; d_call: .; clone_size: few; cdr3_nt: TGCGCCAGCAGTCTGGACGGGGACCCGAATCAGCCCCAGCATTTT; cdr3_aa: CASSLDGDPNQPQHF
j_call: TRBJ2-4; cdr3_length: 15; v_call: TRBV10-3; d_call: .; clone_size: .; cdr3_nt: TGTGCCATCAGTGCCGGGTTTGGGACCAAAAACATTCAGTACTTC; cdr3_aa: CAISAGFGTKNIQYF
j_call: TRBJ1-5; cdr3_length: 16; v_call: TRBV7-2; d_call: .; clone_size: few; cdr3_nt: TGTGCCAGCAGCAGTGGGGCCCCTAATAGCAATCAGCCCCAGCATTTT; cdr3_aa: CASSSGAPNSNQPQHF
j_call: TRBJ1-2; cdr3_length: 15; v_call: TRBV6-4; d_call: .; clone_size: .; cdr3_nt: TGTGCCAGCAGTAAAGAGCCGGGACCAAACTATGGCTACACCTTC; cdr3_aa: CASSKEPGPNYGYTF
j_call: TRBJ1-1; cdr3_length: 12; v_call: TRBV29-1; d_call: TRBD1; clone_size: .; cdr3_nt: TGCAGCGTTTACAGGGGGAGCACTGAAGCTTTCTTT; cdr3_aa: CSVYRGSTEAFF
j_call: TRBJ2-7; cdr3_length: 11; v_call: TRBV29-1; d_call: .; clone_size: .; cdr3_nt: TGCAGCGTTGACAGGGGTGGCGAGCAGTACTTC; cdr3_aa: CSVDRGGEQYF
j_call: TRBJ2-5; cdr3_length: 14; v_call: TRBV11-2; d_call: .; clone_size: .; cdr3_nt: TGTGCCAGCAGCTATAGTTATGGGGGAGAGACCCAGTACTTC; cdr3_aa: CASSYSYGGETQYF
j_call: TRBJ2-5; cdr3_length: 15; v_call: TRBV7-9; d_call: .; clone_size: .; cdr3_nt: TGTGCCAGCAGCTCTCCCCAGGACTTGGGAGAGACCCAGTACTTC; cdr3_aa: CASSSPQDLGETQYF
j_call: TRBJ2-1; cdr3_length: 11; v_call: TRBV29-1; d_call: .; clone_size: few; cdr3_nt: TGCAGCGTTGAGGGCAGGCGGGAGCAGTTCTTC; cdr3_aa: CSVEGRREQFF